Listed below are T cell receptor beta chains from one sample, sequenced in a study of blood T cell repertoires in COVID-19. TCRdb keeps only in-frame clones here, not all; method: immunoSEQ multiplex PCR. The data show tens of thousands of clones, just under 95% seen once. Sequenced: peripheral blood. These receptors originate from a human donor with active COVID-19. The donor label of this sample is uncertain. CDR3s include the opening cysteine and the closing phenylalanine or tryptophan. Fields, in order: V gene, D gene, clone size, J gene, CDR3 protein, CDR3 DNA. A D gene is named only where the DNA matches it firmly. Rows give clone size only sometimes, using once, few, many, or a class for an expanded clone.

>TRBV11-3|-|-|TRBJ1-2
CASSLDFQGQDGYTF
TGTGCCAGCAGCTTAGATTTTCAGGGCCAAGATGGCTACACCTTC
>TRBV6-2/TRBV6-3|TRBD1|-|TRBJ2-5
CASSYPGQGPETQYF
TGTGCCAGCAGTTATCCGGGACAGGGTCCGGAGACCCAGTACTTC
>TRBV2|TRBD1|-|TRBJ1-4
CASSPGQGEKLFF
TGTGCCAGCAGTCCGGGACAGGGCGAAAAACTGTTTTTT
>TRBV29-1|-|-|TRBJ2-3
CSVVLASTDTQYF
TGCAGCGTTGTCTTGGCCAGCACAGATACGCAGTATTTT
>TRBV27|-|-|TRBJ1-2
CASSFPGSGGYTF
TGTGCCAGCAGTTTCCCAGGGTCGGGTGGCTACACCTTC
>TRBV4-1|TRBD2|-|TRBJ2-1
CASSPRTSGGSYNEQFF
TGCGCCAGCAGCCCCCGGACTAGCGGGGGTTCCTACAATGAGCAGTTCTTC
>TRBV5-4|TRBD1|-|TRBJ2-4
CASSTGTGSVKNIQYF
TGTGCCAGCAGCACCGGGACAGGGAGCGTCAAAAACATTCAGTACTTC
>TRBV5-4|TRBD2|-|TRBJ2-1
CASSPRIAGVYNEQFF
TGTGCCAGCAGCCCTAGAATAGCGGGGGTATACAATGAGCAGTTCTTC
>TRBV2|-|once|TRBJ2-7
CASTGEKYEQYF
TGTGCCAGCACAGGGGAAAAGTACGAGCAGTACTTC
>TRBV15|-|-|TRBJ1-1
CATSTDRGTEAFF
TGTGCCACCAGTACCGATAGGGGCACTGAAGCTTTCTTT
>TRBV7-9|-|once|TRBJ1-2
CASSLEGGANYGYTF
TGTGCCAGCAGCTTAGAAGGGGGAGCTAACTATGGCTACACCTTC